These 4 T cell receptor beta chains originate from one sample sequenced in a study of T cells in Graves' hyperthyroidism and ophthalmopathy. TCR beta CDR3 regions were amplified from RNA. The HTBI primer set drove a first-round RT-PCR of the TCR CDR3. TCRdb re-derived calls from the multiplex PCR reads in MiXCR, one entry per CDR3 protein. The sample yields a few hundred thousand distinct CDR3 sequences, more than 45% seen once. Sequenced: peripheral blood or thyroid tissue (not recorded which). All receptors derive from an adult woman with Graves' disease, either hyperthyroidism or ophthalmopathy (not recorded which).

The chain couples TRBV7-9 to TRBJ1-3, with a weak D call TRBD1 (6 bases). The CDR3 is made up of 16 amino acids. Trimming cost V 5 bases and J 0 bases, with 14 bases left between them. Germline V CDR1 and CDR2: SEHNR, FQNEAQ (reference sequence). The CDR3 reads CASSPAGGFSGNTIYF. For the CDR3, the DNA is TGTGCCAGCAGCCCCGCCGGGGGCTTCTCTGGAAACACCATATATTTT.

This clonotype was seen at least ten times. The rearrangement uses TRBV7-9 and TRBJ2-2; perhaps TRBD2 as D (5 bases). Germline V gene lookup returns CDR1 SEHNR and CDR2 FQNEAQ (reference sequence). V shed 7 bases and J shed 5 bases, with 17 bases lying between them. The CDR3 covers 15 residues. The CDR3 region has the DNA TGTGCCAGCACCCTAGTTGGGAGAGGTACCGGGGAGCTGTTTTTT. Protein sequence: CASTLVGRGTGELFF.

Ten or more counts support this clonotype. This chain links TRBV11-2 with TRBJ2-7, with 9 bases that match TRBD2. V lost 9 bases, J lost 4 bases, and 4 bases stayed unmatched. The CDR3 totals 12 residues. The V gene's germline CDR1 is SGHAT and CDR2 FQNNGV. CDR3 loop: CASQREVYEQYF. The CDR3 nucleotides read TGTGCCAGTCAGCGGGAGGTGTACGAGCAGTACTTC. Complete variable domain (other parts from reference TRBV11-2 and TRBJ2-7): EAGVAQSPRYKIIEKRQSVAFWCNPISGHATLYWYQQILGQGPKLLIQFQNNGVVDDSQLPKDRFSAERLKGVDSTLKIQPAKLEDSAVYLCASQREVYEQYFGPGTRLTVT.

This sequence joins TRBV7-9 and TRBJ1-5; a weak D match, TRBD1 (6 bases). The V end lost 5 bases, the J end lost 6 bases, and 14 bases lay between the germline ends. Germline CDR1 reads SEHNR; CDR2 reads FQNEAQ (reference sequence). CDR3 length equals 14 residues. DNA of the CDR3: TGTGCCAGCAGCGGGCTTGGGGGCCGTCAGCCCCAGCATTTT. This sequence encodes CASSGLGGRQPQHF.